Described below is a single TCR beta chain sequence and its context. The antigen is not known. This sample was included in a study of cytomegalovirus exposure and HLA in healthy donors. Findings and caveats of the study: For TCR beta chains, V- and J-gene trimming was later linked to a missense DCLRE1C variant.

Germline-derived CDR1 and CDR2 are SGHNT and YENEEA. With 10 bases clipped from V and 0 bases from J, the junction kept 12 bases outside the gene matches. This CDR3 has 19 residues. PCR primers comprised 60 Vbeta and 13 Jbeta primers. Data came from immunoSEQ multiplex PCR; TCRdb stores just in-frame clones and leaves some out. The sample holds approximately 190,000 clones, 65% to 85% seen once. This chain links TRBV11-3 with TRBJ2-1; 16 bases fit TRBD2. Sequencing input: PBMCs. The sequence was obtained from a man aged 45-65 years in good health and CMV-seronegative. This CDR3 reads CATALGLAGGIPSYNEQFF. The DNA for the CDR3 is TGTGCCACCGCCCTGGGACTAGCGGGGGGGATTCCCTCCTACAATGAGCAGTTCTTC.